This entry lists 24 T cell receptor beta chains sequenced from one sample in a study of shared clonotypes between healthy human individuals. TCRdb's table, derived via immunoSEQ multiplex PCR, lists solely in-frame clones and lacks some. The table includes about 460,000 clones, around 77% detected once. Material: PBMCs. The origin of the receptors is a woman aged 40 to 55 in good health. Some clones in this sample may be carry-over from other donors' samples.

As to this clone: A read error is likely here: a far larger clone is one base away. The rearrangement links TRBV30 to TRBJ1-1, with D unresolved. Germline V gene lookup returns CDR1 GTSNPN and CDR2 SVGIG (reference sequence). The CDR3 spans 14 residues. V was clipped by 5 bases and J by 2 bases, with 15 bases between them. CDR3 sequence: CAWAPFLDNTEAFF. The CDR3 nucleotides read TGTGCCTGGGCGCCGTTTTTGGATAACACTGAAGCTTTCTTT.

This clone was seen once. The chain recombines TRBV30 with TRBJ1-1, with D perhaps TRBD1 (6 bases). This CDR3 has 13 amino acids. Germline V gene lookup returns CDR1 GTSNPN and CDR2 SVGIG (reference sequence). The V and J ends lost 4 bases and 6 bases respectively, with 15 bases between them. The CDR3 reads CAWNPGGASEAFF. The CDR3 region has the DNA TGTGCCTGGAATCCCGGGGGGGCGTCTGAAGCTTTCTTT.

This clone has just one count. The chain joins TRBV7-8 to TRBJ2-1; D is tentatively TRBD1 or TRBD2 (6 bases each). Germline CDR1 SGHVS, CDR2 FQNEAQ. There are 15 residues in the CDR3. The V and J ends lost 5 bases and 7 bases respectively, with 18 bases between them. CDR3 sequence: CASSPGSGGGNEQFF. DNA of the CDR3: TGTGCCAGCAGCCCCGGGAGCGGAGGGGGAAATGAGCAGTTCTTC.

This chain links TRBV16 with TRBJ1-3; D gene uncertain. Germline-derived CDR1 and CDR2 are KGHSY and FQNENV. There are 19 residues in the CDR3. Trimming removed 4 bases at V and 5 bases at J, with 27 bases between. CDR3 nucleotides: TGTGCCAGCAGCCGAGAAATTGTCAGGACGGAACTCAGAAGAAACACCATATATTTT. It is translated as CASSREIVRTELRRNTIYF.

This clone was detected only once. The chain is built from TRBV11-1 and TRBJ2-5, with D possibly TRBD2 on 6 matching bases. Trimming took off 5 bases at V and 4 bases at J, with 20 bases between the two ends. Germline V gene data show CDR1 as SGHAT and CDR2 as FQDESV (reference sequence). The CDR3 is 16 amino acids. The CDR3 here is CASSTREGGRRETQYF. The CDR3 DNA reads TGTGCCAGCAGCACGCGAGAGGGAGGAAGGCGAGAGACCCAGTACTTC.

The chain combines TRBV19 with TRBJ2-7; weak D call: TRBD2 (5 bases). The CDR3 sequence is 14 residues long. The germline V and J ends were trimmed by 4 bases and 2 bases, with 12 bases remaining between them. Germline V gene lookup returns CDR1 LNHDA and CDR2 SQIVND (reference sequence). The CDR3 reads CASSTYGETYEQYF. CDR3 nucleotides: TGTGCCAGTAGTACGTACGGGGAAACCTACGAGCAGTACTTC. The entire variable domain, with the rest obtained from reference TRBV19 and TRBJ2-7, is as follows: DGGITQSPKYLFRKEGQNVTLSCEQNLNHDAMYWYRQDPGQGLRLIYYSQIVNDFQKGDIAEGYSVSREKKESFPLTVTSAQKNPTAFYLCASSTYGETYEQYFGPGTRLTVT.

The chain is built from TRBV5-1 and TRBJ2-2, with 10 nucleotides matching TRBD2. Trimming at V came to 4 bases and at J to 5 bases, leaving 5 bases not matched to a gene. This CDR3 has 15 amino acids. The germline CDR1 and CDR2 sequences are SGHRS and YFSETQ. CDR3 nucleotide sequence: TGCGCCAGCAGCCTTACAGCGGGAGGGACCGGGGAGCTGTTTTTT. Translated, it gives CASSLTAGGTGELFF. Variable domain in full (rest from reference TRBV5-1 and TRBJ2-2): KAGVTQTPRYLIKTRGQQVTLSCSPISGHRSVSWYQQTPGQGLQFLFEYFSETQRNKGNFPGRFSGRQFSNSRSEMNVSTLELGDSALYLCASSLTAGGTGELFFGEGSRLTVL.

The V gene is TRBV4-1, the J gene TRBJ2-3, with TRBD1 identical over 9 bases. This CDR3 is 15 amino acids long. Trimming removed 3 bases from V and 8 bases from J; junction bases left unmatched: 9. The V gene's germline CDR1 is MGHRA and CDR2 YSYEKL. In DNA form, the CDR3 reads TGCGCCAGCAGCCAGCCCCGGACAGGGGAGGGTACGCAGTATTTT. This encodes CASSQPRTGEGTQYF.

A word on this clone: A much larger clone lies a single base off, so this may be a read error. Other DNA variants within this sample encode the same CDR3. The J gene is TRBJ2-3, the V gene TRBV29-1, with TRBD1 matching 8 bases. There are 11 residues in the CDR3. Germline V gives CDR1 SQVTM, CDR2 ANQGSEA. In nucleotides, the CDR3 is TGCAGCGTAGACAGGGGTTATACGCAGTACTTT. This encodes CSVDRGYTQYF.

This chain joins TRBV10-3 and TRBJ1-4, with D unclear. Germline CDR1 reads ENHRY; CDR2 reads SYGVKD. Trimming pared 0 bases from V and 8 bases from J, leaving 4 bases between. CDR3 size: 12 residues. The CDR3 nucleotides are TGTGCCATCAGTGAGTCCTACGAAAAACTGTTTTTT. Its protein is CAISESYEKLFF.

This chain connects TRBV6-1 to TRBJ2-7; no definite D call. The V end was cut by 2 bases, the J end by 3 bases, with 11 bases between. The CDR3 contains 14 residues. The germline V gene has CDR1 MNHNS and CDR2 SASEGT. The CDR3 nucleotides read TGTGCCAGCAGTGAACGGCCGACGAGCTACGAGCAGTACTTC. It specifies CASSERPTSYEQYF.

This rearrangement joins TRBV9 to TRBJ2-1; TRBD2 agrees at 9 bases. There are 15 residues in the CDR3. Germline V lookup: CDR1 SGDLS, CDR2 YYNGEE. Trimming cost V 2 bases and J 7 bases; bases outside gene matches: 7. The chain's CDR3 is CASSVQLAGVNEQFF. The DNA for the CDR3 is TGTGCCAGCAGCGTCCAATTAGCGGGAGTGAATGAGCAGTTCTTC.

This clone occurred a few times. The gene calls are TRBV4-2 and TRBJ1-1, with D unresolved. Germline V gene sequence: CDR1 LGHNA, CDR2 YNFKEQ. The CDR3 totals 14 residues. V shed 4 bases and J shed 3 bases, with 12 bases lying between them. The CDR3 loop reads CASSPTDGDTEAFF. In DNA, the CDR3 is TGTGCCAGCAGCCCCACAGACGGGGACACTGAAGCTTTCTTT.

This clone appeared once. The chain employs TRBV5-8 and TRBJ2-7; D could derive from TRBD1 or TRBD2 (5 bases each). The V and J ends lost 4 bases and 3 bases respectively, with 17 bases between them. The length of the CDR3 is 15 residues. The V gene's germline CDR1 is SGHTS and CDR2 YDEGEE. The CDR3 nucleotides are TGTGCCAGCAGCAGAACCGGGACCCTAATCTACGAGCAGTACTTC. Translation gives CASSRTGTLIYEQYF.

The chain couples TRBV18 to TRBJ2-7; D is unclear. CDR1 is KGHSH, CDR2 LQKENI, per germline. CDR3 length: 13 amino acids. V lost 3 bases to trimming and J lost 7 bases, with 13 bases between them. CDR3 in DNA: TGTGCCAGCTCACCCGGGCCCTACGTGGAGCAGTACTTC. Encoded protein: CASSPGPYVEQYF.

A remark on this clone: A read error is the likely source, as a far larger clone sits one nucleotide away. The V and J genes are TRBV7-2 and TRBJ1-1; TRBD1 might be the D (6 bases). The V gene's germline CDR1 is SGHTA and CDR2 FQGNSA. V gave up 5 bases and J gave up 3 bases, with 19 bases separating them. The CDR3 loop spans 16 amino acids. CDR3 sequence reads: CASSPMTRGCDTEAFF. The CDR3 DNA reads as TGTGCCAGCAGCCCCATGACCAGGGGCTGTGACACTGAAGCTTTCTTT.

This clone has only a few counts. This specimen includes other DNA sequences encoding the same CDR3. CDR3: CASSLRTTGELFF. DNA for the CDR3: TGTGCCAGCAGCTTAAGGACAACCGGGGAGCTGTTTTTT. The genes are TRBV5-4 and TRBJ2-2; D perhaps matches TRBD1 (5 bases). The germline V and J ends were trimmed by 2 bases and 5 bases, with 7 bases remaining between them. The CDR3 length is 13 residues. From germline, CDR1 is SGHNT and CDR2 YYREEE (reference sequence).

The chain combines TRBV19 with TRBJ1-5, with D maybe TRBD1 (5 bases). The CDR3 is made up of 15 amino acids. Germline values: CDR1 LNHDA, CDR2 SQIVND (reference sequence). V shed 3 bases and J shed 5 bases, with 14 bases lying between them. In nucleotides, the CDR3 is TGTGCCAGTAGTATGAGTGCAGGGCCTTATCAGCCCCAGCATTTT. Amino acids: CASSMSAGPYQPQHF.

This clone was recorded at least ten times. The V and J genes are TRBV9 and TRBJ1-2; D possibly corresponds to TRBD1 (5 bases). Germline V lookup: CDR1 SGDLS, CDR2 YYNGEE. The CDR3 length is 16 residues. Trimming took off 2 bases at V and 4 bases at J, with 18 bases between the two ends. DNA for the CDR3: TGTGCCAGCAGCGTCGAAGGGTCAGGGTATGGCTATGGCTACACCTTC. This encodes CASSVEGSGYGYGYTF.

This chain joins TRBV11-2 and TRBJ2-7, with 10 bases lining up with TRBD1. Germline CDR1 and CDR2: SGHAT and FQNNGV. Trimming removed 2 bases from V and 6 bases from J; junction bases left unmatched: 7. The CDR3 is made up of 15 amino acids. The CDR3 DNA is TGTGCCAGCAGCTTATTGGGGCGGACAGGGGGCGAGCAGTACTTC. Translating it yields CASSLLGRTGGEQYF.

This clone came up many times. V and J are TRBV19 and TRBJ1-2; 10 nucleotides agree with TRBD1. Looked up from germline, CDR1 is LNHDA and CDR2 is SQIVND (reference sequence). The CDR3 loop spans 15 amino acids. The V segment lost 5 bases and the J segment 3 bases; nucleotides outside the gene matches: 6. DNA of the CDR3: TGTGCCAGTAGTCTCAGGACAGGGGGTGACTATGGCTACACCTTC. It translates to CASSLRTGGDYGYTF. Supplemented by reference TRBV19 and TRBJ1-2, the full variable domain reads DGGITQSPKYLFRKEGQNVTLSCEQNLNHDAMYWYRQDPGQGLRLIYYSQIVNDFQKGDIAEGYSVSREKKESFPLTVTSAQKNPTAFYLCASSLRTGGDYGYTFGSGTRLTVV.

In this sample, this clone turned up a few times. The chain is built from TRBV28 and TRBJ2-7, with 11 bases fitting TRBD2. The CDR3 has 14 amino acids. Germline trimming cut 2 bases from V and 6 bases from J; bases unmatched to any gene: 3. From germline, CDR1 is MDHEN and CDR2 SYDVKM. The chain's CDR3 is CASSLLAGGGEQYF. CDR3 DNA: TGTGCCAGCAGTTTACTAGCGGGAGGAGGCGAGCAGTACTTC.

This chain connects TRBV18 to TRBJ2-7; TRBD1 matches at 7 bases. The CDR3 has 12 residues. The trim removed 3 bases at V and 6 bases at J, leaving 2 bases unmatched. Germline V gene data show CDR1 as KGHSH and CDR2 as LQKENI. The CDR3 bases are TGTGCCAGCTCACCCGCAGGGGGCGAGCAGTACTTC. Its translation is CASSPAGGEQYF.

The rearrangement links TRBV27 to TRBJ2-7; 7 nucleotides match TRBD1. The CDR3 has 16 amino acids. CDR1 and CDR2 (germline): MNHEY, SMNVEV (reference sequence). V lost 0 bases to trimming and J lost 0 bases; unmatched junction nucleotides: 5. CDR3 nucleotides: TGTGCCAGCAGTTTATCCGGGACAGAACTCTCCTACGAGCAGTACTTC. This codes for CASSLSGTELSYEQYF.